The T cell receptor beta chain described here comes from a study of T cells in Graves' hyperthyroidism and ophthalmopathy. The TCR beta CDR3 regions underwent amplification using RNA transcripts as the source. First-round RT-PCR with HTBI primers amplified the TCR CDR3 region. In TCRdb, the multiplex PCR reads were re-called with MiXCR into one record per CDR3 protein. The table has 380,000 or so distinct CDR3 sequences, around 13% seen once. This receptor was identified in a woman aged 25-40 years with Graves' hyperthyroidism. Sequencing input: blood.

The CDR3 nucleotides are TGCAGCGTTGTGGGGCTTAGAGAGACCCAGTACTTC. Encoded protein: CSVVGLRETQYF. The chain employs TRBV29-1 and TRBJ2-5; D is possibly TRBD1 (5 bases). CDR3 size: 12 residues. Germline V gives CDR1 SQVTM, CDR2 ANQGSEA. V was pared by 4 bases and J by 4 bases, with 10 bases between.